A selection of T cell receptor beta chains follows, all from one sample in a study of blood T cell repertoires in COVID-19. Profiling relied on immunoSEQ multiplex PCR, and the TCRdb table lists in-frame clones only, not all of them. The table includes some 260,000 clones, more than 70% detected once. Material for sequencing was peripheral blood. Receptors originate from a woman aged 25-40 years with COVID-19, enrolled during active disease. Each CDR3 is given with its conserved first and last residue. Fields, in order: J gene, V gene, clone size, CDR3 protein. Size tells how often a clone was seen (once, few, many) or the class of an expanded clone, and some rows leave it out.

J: TRBJ1-2
V: TRBV3-1/TRBV3-2
size: .
CDR3: CASSPHPDRARTYGYTF

J: TRBJ2-3
V: TRBV3-1/TRBV3-2
size: .
CDR3: CASSQGRLAGGDTQYF

J: TRBJ1-6
V: TRBV5-8
size: .
CDR3: CASSSKVDSPLHF

J: TRBJ2-7
V: TRBV28
size: .
CDR3: CASSPETGGNLYEQYF

J: TRBJ1-1
V: TRBV6-2/TRBV6-3
size: .
CDR3: CASSYEQVDPLRTEAFF

J: TRBJ2-3
V: TRBV5-1
size: .
CDR3: CASSLAVESTDTQYF

J: TRBJ2-3
V: TRBV9
size: .
CDR3: CASSVGGILTDTQYF

J: TRBJ2-2
V: TRBV12-2
size: .
CDR3: CASRLLQGLAGFTGELFF

J: TRBJ2-2
V: TRBV7-8
size: .
CDR3: CASTRARGGVVYTGELFF

J: TRBJ2-7
V: TRBV6-6
size: .
CDR3: CASSPRTSGYEQYF

J: TRBJ1-6
V: TRBV6-5
size: .
CDR3: CATGGGERSPLHF

J: TRBJ2-2
V: TRBV13
size: .
CDR3: CASSLRGNTGELFF

J: TRBJ2-7
V: TRBV19
size: .
CDR3: CASSTPTGSYEQYF

J: TRBJ2-1
V: TRBV11-2
size: .
CDR3: CASRRAGNEQFF

J: TRBJ1-1
V: TRBV19
size: few
CDR3: CASSTRTENTEAFF

J: TRBJ2-3
V: TRBV27
size: .
CDR3: CASSHPSLHTQYF